One and the same sample provided the 10 T cell receptor beta chains below, sequenced in a study of blood T cell repertoires in COVID-19. Profiling relied on immunoSEQ multiplex PCR, and the TCRdb table lists in-frame clones only, not all of them. The sample shows approximately 90,000 clones, around 80% of them seen only once. What was sequenced was peripheral blood. The source is a human donor in a cohort sampled during active COVID-19.

The chain recombines TRBV25-1 with TRBJ2-7; tentatively, D is TRBD1 (6 bases). This CDR3 contains 17 residues. Trimming shortened V by 8 bases and J by 0 bases, and 23 bases separated the two germline ends. CDR1 and CDR2 from the germline V gene are MGHDK and SYGVNS. The CDR3 loop reads CASEGTNKLYTSYEQYF. DNA for the CDR3: TGTGCCAGCGAAGGGACAAATAAATTATACACCTCCTACGAGCAGTACTTC.

The chain couples TRBV5-1 to TRBJ2-1, with 13 bases matching TRBD2. Per germline, CDR1 SGHRS and CDR2 YFSETQ. The CDR3 runs 14 residues. The V and J ends lost 0 bases and 15 bases, in that order; junction bases with no gene match: 6. The CDR3 DNA is TGCGCCAGCAGCTTGGGACTAGCGGGAGGCAGTCTGTTCTTC. Its translation is CASSLGLAGGSLFF.

The chain recombines TRBV4-1 with TRBJ1-6; D remains ambiguous. The ends were cut back, 3 bases at V and 14 bases at J, with 17 bases in the middle. Germline V gene lookup returns CDR1 MGHRA and CDR2 YSYEKL. The CDR3 has 14 residues. CDR3 in DNA: TGCGCCAGCAGCCACCTTCGACACCCTTTAACCCTCCACTTT. Translating it yields CASSHLRHPLTLHF.

This sequence joins TRBV7-9 and TRBJ1-3; a possible D gene is TRBD1 (5 bases). Trimming removed 3 bases from V and 10 bases from J, with 16 bases in between. CDR3 length: 14 amino acids. Germline values: CDR1 SEHNR, CDR2 FQNEAQ (reference sequence). CDR3 coding DNA: TGTGCCAGCAGCTTTTTCAGGAGGGACCAGACCATATATTTT. Its protein product is CASSFFRRDQTIYF.

The chain employs TRBV7-8 and TRBJ2-2; D not certain. This CDR3 contains 13 residues. CDR1 and CDR2 (germline): SGHVS, FQNEAQ. Trimming removed 1 base from V and 3 bases from J, with 3 bases in between. In DNA form, the CDR3 reads TGTGCCAGCAGCTTAGGGCACACCGGGGAGCTGTTTTTT. Protein sequence: CASSLGHTGELFF.

The chain links TRBV5-1 to TRBJ2-7; 9 positions match TRBD2. V lost 2 bases to trimming and J lost 5 bases; unmatched junction nucleotides: 5. Germline loops: CDR1 SGHRS, CDR2 YFSETQ. The CDR3 is made up of 14 amino acids. The CDR3 sequence is CASSFASGTNEQYF. The CDR3 DNA reads as TGCGCCAGCAGCTTCGCTAGCGGGACGAACGAGCAGTACTTC. Full variable domain (remainder filled in from reference TRBV5-1 and TRBJ2-7): KAGVTQTPRYLIKTRGQQVTLSCSPISGHRSVSWYQQTPGQGLQFLFEYFSETQRNKGNFPGRFSGRQFSNSRSEMNVSTLELGDSALYLCASSFASGTNEQYFGPGTRLTVT.

This sequence joins TRBV4-2 and TRBJ2-7, with 10 positions matching TRBD2. V lost 4 bases and J lost 4; bases outside the gene matches: 22. Germline V lookup: CDR1 LGHNA, CDR2 YNFKEQ. The CDR3 contains 20 residues. The CDR3 region is CASSPSGGLAHPEGAYEQYF. The CDR3 DNA sequence: TGTGCCAGCAGCCCAAGTGGGGGACTAGCGCATCCTGAAGGGGCTTACGAGCAGTACTTC.

The genes are TRBV3-1 (or the pseudogene TRBV3-2) and TRBJ2-5, with a weak D call TRBD2 (5 bases). Germline-derived CDR1 and CDR2 are LGHDT and YNNKEL (reference sequence). The CDR3 runs to 14 residues. V was clipped by 4 bases and J by 4 bases, with 13 bases between them. CDR3 in amino acids: CASSPFGVGETQYF. CDR3 coding DNA: TGTGCCAGCAGCCCATTCGGGGTAGGAGAGACCCAGTACTTC.

This clone turned up a few times. V and J are TRBV28 and TRBJ2-3; 12 nucleotides match TRBD2. After removal of 2 bases from V and 4 bases from J, the junction contained 4 bases not matched to a gene. The length of the CDR3 is 16 residues. Germline CDR1 and CDR2: MDHEN and SYDVKM. The CDR3 DNA follows: TGTGCCAGCAGTTTAGAGACTAGCGGGAGAGCAGATACGCAGTATTTT. This codes for CASSLETSGRADTQYF.

CDR3 protein: CASSFWGQGASDGELFF. The CDR3 nucleotides read TGTGCCAGCAGTTTTTGGGGACAGGGGGCTTCGGACGGGGAGCTGTTTTTT. The V call is TRBV27, the J call TRBJ2-2; 12 nucleotides agree with TRBD1. CDR1 is MNHEY and CDR2 is SMNVEV in the germline V gene (reference sequence). Losses at the gene ends were 3 bases for V and 7 bases for J; bases not matched to a gene: 9. The CDR3 consists of 17 residues.